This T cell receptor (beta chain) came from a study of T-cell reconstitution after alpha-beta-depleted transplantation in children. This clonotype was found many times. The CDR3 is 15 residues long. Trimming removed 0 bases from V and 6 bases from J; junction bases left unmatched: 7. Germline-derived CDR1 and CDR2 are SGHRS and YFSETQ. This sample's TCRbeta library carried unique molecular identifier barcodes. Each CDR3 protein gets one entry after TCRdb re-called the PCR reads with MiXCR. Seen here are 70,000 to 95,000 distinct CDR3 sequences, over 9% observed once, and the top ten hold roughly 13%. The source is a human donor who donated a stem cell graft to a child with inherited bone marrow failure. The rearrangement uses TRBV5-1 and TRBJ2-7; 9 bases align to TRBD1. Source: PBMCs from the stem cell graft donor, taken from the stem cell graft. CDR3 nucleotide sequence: TGCGCCAGCAGCTTGGAATCGGACAGGGGCGTCGAGCAGTACTTC. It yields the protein CASSLESDRGVEQYF.